The 31 T cell receptor beta chains below all came from one sample that was sequenced in a study of blood T cell repertoires in COVID-19. Repertoires were generated with immunoSEQ multiplex PCR, while TCRdb's copy carries only in-frame clones and drops some. The sample has about 240,000 clones; around 86% are singletons. The specimen sequenced was peripheral blood. The receptors derive from a woman in her 70s with active or convalescent COVID-19.

This clone was counted between two and nine times. CDR3 protein: CASSEQADTQYF. CDR3 DNA: TGTGCCAGCAGCGAGCAAGCAGATACGCAGTATTTT. This chain joins TRBV9 and TRBJ2-3; D call uncertain. The CDR3 sequence is 12 residues long. In germline, CDR1 is SGDLS, CDR2 YYNGEE. Trimming shortened V by 3 bases and J by 4 bases, and 6 bases separated the two germline ends.

V usage is TRBV5-4 and J usage is TRBJ1-3, with D maybe TRBD1 (6 bases). The length of the CDR3 is 17 residues. CDR1 and CDR2 (germline): SGHNT, YYREEE (reference sequence). Trimming removed 1 base from V and 0 bases from J, with 14 bases in between. CDR3 bases: TGTGCCAGCAGCTTGTTCGGGACATTTGTCTCTGGAAACACCATATATTTT. Its protein product is CASSLFGTFVSGNTIYF.

This clone was counted between two and nine times. J is TRBJ2-1 and V is TRBV7-2; TRBD2 agrees at 11 bases. The trim removed 3 bases at V and 7 bases at J, leaving 8 bases unmatched. The length of the CDR3 is 16 residues. The germline CDR1 and CDR2 sequences are SGHTA and FQGNSA. CDR3 protein: CASSFGVAGGLNEQFF. CDR3 DNA: TGTGCCAGCAGCTTTGGGGTAGCGGGGGGGCTGAATGAGCAGTTCTTC.

This chain links TRBV19 with TRBJ2-3; TRBD1 matches at 7 bases. Germline V lookup: CDR1 LNHDA, CDR2 SQIVND (reference sequence). The CDR3 consists of 15 residues. The V segment lost 6 bases and the J segment 6 bases; nucleotides outside the gene matches: 12. In nucleotides, the CDR3 is TGTGCCAGTAGCCATCAGGGGGTTTTCGCGGATACGCAGTATTTT. This gives the protein CASSHQGVFADTQYF.

The chain links TRBV20-1 to TRBJ1-5; D is ambiguous. CDR1 and CDR2 from the germline V gene are DFQATT and SNEGSKA (reference sequence). The CDR3 contains 14 residues. The V end lost 3 bases, the J end lost 0 bases, and 9 bases lay between the germline ends. CDR3 in DNA: TGCAGTGCTAGTTGGGGAGTTAGCAATCAGCCCCAGCATTTT. Residues: CSASWGVSNQPQHF.

The chain uses TRBV27 and TRBJ1-2, with TRBD1 matching over 9 bases. The CDR3 totals 17 residues. After removal of 3 bases from V and 5 bases from J, the junction contained 13 bases not matched to a gene. The germline gives CDR1 MNHEY, CDR2 SMNVEV (reference sequence). Here the CDR3 DNA reads TGTGCCAGCAGTTTCACCTACAATGACAGGGGGGGTTATGGCTACACCTTC. Translating it yields CASSFTYNDRGGYGYTF.

V is TRBV5-4 and J is TRBJ2-2; D is perhaps TRBD1 (6 bases). V lost 5 bases and J 1 base, leaving 15 bases between the germline ends. Germline assignment: CDR1 SGHNT and CDR2 YYREEE (reference sequence). The CDR3 extends over 16 amino acids. CDR3 nucleotides: TGTGCCAGCAGTCGTCCGGGACAAATGAACACCGGGGAGCTGTTTTTT. Translation gives CASSRPGQMNTGELFF. Variable domain in full (rest from reference TRBV5-4 and TRBJ2-2): ETGVTQSPTHLIKTRGQQVTLRCSSQSGHNTVSWYQQALGQGPQFIFQYYREEENGRGNFPPRFSGLQFPNYSSELNVNALELDDSALYLCASSRPGQMNTGELFFGEGSRLTVL.

The chain carries TRBV19 and TRBJ1-1; D possibly corresponds to TRBD1 (6 bases). The CDR3 length is 15 residues. Trimming left V 7 bases short and J 1 base short, with 16 bases between. Per the germline V gene, CDR1 is LNHDA and CDR2 is SQIVND (reference sequence). CDR3 sequence: CASKLGNRENTEAFF. DNA for the CDR3: TGTGCCAGTAAACTTGGGAACAGGGAGAACACTGAAGCTTTCTTT.

Here the CDR3 reads CASSVGSNYGYTF. CDR3 DNA sequence: TGTGCCAGCAGTGTGGGCAGCAACTATGGCTACACCTTC. The chain uses TRBV25-1 and TRBJ1-2; D ambiguous. CDR3 length: 13 residues. Per the germline V gene, CDR1 is MGHDK and CDR2 is SYGVNS. Trimming took off 4 bases at V and 2 bases at J, with 8 bases between the two ends.

V gene TRBV10-3 combines with J gene TRBJ2-7; TRBD1 matches at 8 bases. V lost 10 bases and J lost 4; bases outside the gene matches: 6. The CDR3 has 12 residues. Germline V gene data show CDR1 as ENHRY and CDR2 as SYGVKD. CDR3 residues: CATGQGSYEQYF. DNA of the CDR3: TGTGCCACCGGACAGGGATCGTACGAGCAGTACTTC.

This rearrangement joins TRBV11-2 to TRBJ1-4; D unresolved. The CDR3 totals 12 residues. Germline CDR1 SGHAT, CDR2 FQNNGV. Trimming shortened V by 5 bases and J by 7 bases, and 8 bases separated the two germline ends. The CDR3 bases are TGTGCCAGCAGCCGAGAGGGTGAAAAACTGTTTTTT. Translating gives CASSREGEKLFF.

This clone came up a few times. The chain uses TRBV18 and TRBJ1-1, with 10 positions matching TRBD1. From germline, CDR1 is KGHSH and CDR2 LQKENI. This CDR3 spans 14 amino acids. V was pared by 7 bases and J by 4 bases, with 6 bases of the junction left unmatched. In DNA, the CDR3 is TGTGCCAGCTATTCTAGACAGGGGGCCACTGAAGCTTTCTTT. It codes for CASYSRQGATEAFF.

This clone appeared once. The chain carries TRBV2 and TRBJ2-2; D possibly corresponds to TRBD1 (5 bases). Trimming removed 6 bases at V and 5 bases at J, with 10 bases between. The CDR3 covers 13 residues. Germline values: CDR1 SNHLY, CDR2 FYNNEI. The CDR3 sequence is CASSQQATGELFF. As DNA, the CDR3 is TGTGCCAGCAGCCAACAGGCAACCGGGGAGCTGTTTTTT.

This chain joins TRBV7-2 and TRBJ1-4; 9 bases align to TRBD1. The germline CDR1 and CDR2 sequences are SGHTA and FQGNSA. After removal of 5 bases from V and 4 bases from J, the junction contained 14 bases not matched to a gene. The length of the CDR3 is 18 residues. The CDR3 region has the DNA TGTGCCAGCAGCACCACTGGACAGGGGTGGGGGTATAATGAAAAACTGTTTTTT. As protein: CASSTTGQGWGYNEKLFF.

Regarding this clone: Other DNA sequences from this sample encode an identical CDR3 as well. The V gene is TRBV7-2, the J gene TRBJ2-5; no reliable D call. V lost 5 bases and J lost 2, with 3 bases in between. The CDR3 is 11 residues long. Germline lookup yields CDR1 SGHTA and CDR2 FQGNSA. Here the CDR3 DNA reads TGTGCCAGCAGCCCTCAAGAGACCCAGTACTTC. This encodes CASSPQETQYF.

The rearrangement joins TRBV10-1 to TRBJ2-3; 10 nucleotides align to TRBD2. After removal of 4 bases from V and 4 bases from J, the junction contained 5 bases not matched to a gene. The germline CDR1 and CDR2 sequences are WNHNN and SYGVQD (reference sequence). This CDR3 is 15 amino acids long. Here the CDR3 DNA reads TGCGCCAGCAGTGGAAGCGGGGGGGCGTCAGATACGCAGTATTTT. Translation: CASSGSGGASDTQYF.

V gene TRBV10-3 combines with J gene TRBJ1-1; 7 nucleotides agree with TRBD1. Per the germline V gene, CDR1 is ENHRY and CDR2 is SYGVKD. The CDR3 has 16 amino acids. V shed 3 bases, J shed 8 bases, and the junction held 15 bases outside the gene matches. CDR3 residues: CAISESPTGTVLEAFF. CDR3 nucleotide sequence: TGTGCCATCAGTGAATCACCGACCGGGACAGTCCTAGAAGCTTTCTTT.

The rearrangement links TRBV5-1 to TRBJ2-6, with D perhaps TRBD2 (6 bases). The V gene lost 4 bases and the J gene lost 2 bases, with 16 bases spanning the gap. Germline CDR1 SGHRS, CDR2 YFSETQ. This CDR3 spans 17 amino acids. The CDR3 DNA reads as TGCGCCAGCAGCCCGGAGGGTTGGGGGACTGGGGCCAACGTCCTGACTTTC. Protein product: CASSPEGWGTGANVLTF.

As to this clone: Other DNA sequences in the sample encode the same CDR3. The chain carries TRBV18 and TRBJ1-5, with 7 bases fitting TRBD1. The CDR3 is 13 residues long. Trimming removed 3 bases from V and 5 bases from J; junction bases left unmatched: 1. In germline, CDR1 is KGHSH, CDR2 LQKENI. CDR3: CASSPGTDQPQHF. CDR3 DNA sequence: TGTGCCAGCTCACCCGGGACAGATCAGCCCCAGCATTTT.

This chain's CDR3 is CASSARLRSNTEAFF. The CDR3 coding sequence is TGTGCCAGCAGCGCTCGACTGAGATCGAACACTGAAGCTTTCTTT. The chain couples TRBV9 to TRBJ1-1; D ambiguous. CDR3 length: 15 residues. The germline V gene has CDR1 SGDLS and CDR2 YYNGEE. With 3 bases removed from V and 1 base from J, the gap between germline ends came to 13 bases.

V usage is TRBV29-1 and J usage is TRBJ2-2; D is unresolved. The V end lost 3 bases, the J end lost 0 bases, and 8 bases lay between the germline ends. Germline V gene lookup returns CDR1 SQVTM and CDR2 ANQGSEA. This CDR3 contains 14 residues. The CDR3 DNA is TGCAGCGTTGACAGGTTGGCGAACACCGGGGAGCTGTTTTTT. Its protein product is CSVDRLANTGELFF.

The chain has TRBV6-5 and TRBJ1-5; perhaps TRBD1 as D (5 bases). The germline V and J ends were trimmed by 4 bases and 7 bases, with 11 bases remaining between them. This CDR3 spans 13 amino acids. Germline V CDR1 and CDR2: MNHEY, SVGAGI. The chain's CDR3 is CASSFLGGQPQHF. CDR3 DNA sequence: TGTGCCAGCAGTTTCCTGGGGGGGCAGCCCCAGCATTTT.

This clone was counted only a few times. This rearrangement joins TRBV6-2 or TRBV6-3 to TRBJ2-7; D is perhaps TRBD1 (6 bases). The CDR3 has 13 residues. V lost 4 bases to trimming and J lost 2 bases, with 9 bases between them. Germline V CDR1 and CDR2: MNHEY, SVGEGT. The CDR3 here is CASSSNRAYEQYF. The CDR3, as DNA: TGTGCCAGCAGTTCAAACAGGGCCTACGAGCAGTACTTC.

This clone has a handful of counts. This chain uses TRBV6-2 or TRBV6-3 with TRBJ2-7; D is undetermined. Germline V gene sequence: CDR1 MNHEY, CDR2 SVGEGT. This CDR3 is built from 12 residues. Trimming stripped 6 bases from V and 3 bases from J, with 9 bases between. The CDR3 loop is CASSPLDYEQYF. The CDR3 nucleotides are TGTGCCAGCAGCCCCCTAGACTACGAGCAGTACTTC.

In this sample, this clone turned up once. The chain is built from TRBV10-3 and TRBJ2-1; the match to TRBD2 covers 13 bases. This CDR3 contains 14 residues. Trimming at V came to 10 bases and at J to 8 bases, leaving 8 bases not matched to a gene. Germline CDR1 and CDR2: ENHRY and SYGVKD. CDR3 loop: CATTLAGGPDEQFF. CDR3 sequence (DNA): TGTGCCACCACACTAGCGGGGGGGCCTGATGAGCAGTTCTTC.

The gene calls are TRBV14 and TRBJ1-2; D is possibly TRBD1 (5 bases). This CDR3 has 13 amino acids. Trimming pared 4 bases from V and 3 bases from J, leaving 9 bases between. Germline-derived CDR1 and CDR2 are SGHDN and FVKESK. CDR3 sequence (DNA): TGTGCCAGCAGCCTACAGGTCGACTATGGCTACACCTTC. Translation gives CASSLQVDYGYTF.

The J gene is TRBJ1-1, the V gene TRBV7-3; D is possibly TRBD1 (6 bases). V was shortened by 0 bases and J by 0 bases, with 8 bases between the two germline ends. Looked up from germline, CDR1 is SGHTA and CDR2 is FQGTGA. CDR3 length: 15 amino acids. The CDR3 sequence: CASSLTSGVNTEAFF. DNA of the CDR3: TGTGCCAGCAGCTTAACGTCAGGGGTGAACACTGAAGCTTTCTTT.

This clone was observed a single time. The V gene is TRBV30, the J gene TRBJ1-5; D is unclear. The length of the CDR3 is 13 residues. Per germline, CDR1 GTSNPN and CDR2 SVGIG (reference sequence). Trimming cost V 3 bases and J 0 bases, with 6 bases left between them. CDR3 bases: TGTGCCTGGAGCAGAGGTAGCAATCAGCCCCAGCATTTT. Amino acids: CAWSRGSNQPQHF.

J is TRBJ2-7 and V is TRBV10-1; TRBD2 matches 7 bases. The CDR3 covers 14 residues. Germline trimming cut 6 bases from V and 0 bases from J; bases unmatched to any gene: 5. Germline lookup yields CDR1 WNHNN and CDR2 SYGVQD (reference sequence). The CDR3 loop is CASSSGILSYEQYF. The CDR3 DNA sequence: TGCGCCAGCAGCAGCGGGATACTCTCCTACGAGCAGTACTTC.

This chain connects TRBV24-1 to TRBJ2-1; D ambiguous. The CDR3 length is 14 residues. Germline CDR1 and CDR2: KGHDR and SFDVKD. Trimming took 5 bases from V and 7 from J, leaving 14 bases between them. Written as DNA, the CDR3 is TGTGCCACCAGTGGCAGGATTTCGTCGAATGAGCAGTTCTTC. It is translated as CATSGRISSNEQFF.

The V call is TRBV25-1, the J call TRBJ1-1; TRBD1 aligns across 7 bases. After removal of 3 bases from V and 1 base from J, the junction contained 5 bases not matched to a gene. This CDR3 comprises 15 residues. From germline, CDR1 is MGHDK and CDR2 SYGVNS. CDR3 sequence: CASSDPRDRNTEAFF. CDR3 sequence (DNA): TGTGCCAGCAGTGACCCCAGGGACAGGAACACTGAAGCTTTCTTT.